The TCR beta chain under discussion was sequenced for a study of blood T cell repertoires in COVID-19. Study summary: The study drew acute and convalescent COVID-19 samples from the United States, Italy and Spain.

How the authors handled the data: By means of reference gene primer amplification, nucleated cell counts were estimated. Sequencing was performed with immunoSEQ multiplex PCR; in TCRdb, only in-frame clones are kept and a portion is missing. The DNA was the basis for D and trimming; V, J and clone size are from that table. The sample yields some 60,000 clones, about four fifths seen once. The CDR3 is 12 amino acids. Germline CDR1 and CDR2: SGHNT and YYREEE (reference sequence). Trimming removed 5 bases from V and 9 bases from J; junction bases left unmatched: 5. The sequence was collected from a human donor in a cohort sampled during active COVID-19. The chain links TRBV5-4 to TRBJ2-1; TRBD1 aligns across 7 bases. The sequenced sample was peripheral blood. This CDR3 reads CASSSDRAEQFF. CDR3 sequence (DNA): TGTGCCAGCAGTTCCGACAGGGCTGAGCAGTTCTTC.